This T cell receptor (beta chain) was retrieved from a study of blood T cell repertoires in COVID-19 (dated by TCRdb to 2020 to 2021). About the study as a whole: Samples covering the acute and convalescent phases of COVID-19 were provided by collaborators in the United States, Italy and Spain. Subjects who had been exposed to COVID-19, were actively infected with it, or had recovered from it provided the deeply sampled blood TCRbeta repertoires that made up the dataset. The material from the prospective study consisted of cDNA or gDNA derived from T cells, B-cell-depleted T cells, or PBMCs. A de-identified subject ID, COVID-19 status, age in years and sex were almost always included in the sample metadata. Samples came from the ongoing ImmuneRACE study (first 160 participants) plus 1,254 subjects from 6 global collaborators. A freely available public database, intended as a resource for researchers studying the immune response to SARS-CoV-2, is where the repertoires were released. Where available, HLA class I and class II types were taken from metadata supplied by the sample provider and were not determined by assay-based typing. What the work shows at the level of the full study, not this receptor alone: The quantity of clinical and demographic metadata differed by source and by participant and was supplied without curation.

Note on this clone: Its antigen remains unidentified. No base qualities exist here, and no much larger clone lies one base off it.

The collaborating institutions used their own protocols to collect whole blood in K2EDTA tubes. Collaborator samples were shipped for TCRbeta analysis as frozen whole blood, isolated PBMCs, or DNA extracted from either sample type. From the germline V gene, CDR1 is SGHTA and CDR2 is FQGTGA. Relative to germline, V is 1 base shorter and J is 2 bases shorter, with 11 bases between their ends. From the cysteine up to the phenylalanine, the CDR3 has a length of 15 residues. Just the 45-base CDR3 DNA is kept, in frame starting at base 1. TCRbeta CDR3 regions were amplified from genomic DNA by means of the immunoSEQ Assay, a bias-controlled multiplex PCR. The original methods were these. The number of nucleated cells in each sample was estimated by amplification of reference gene primers within the assay. To quantify the absolute abundance of each unique TCRbeta CDR3 rearrangement, sequence reads were collapsed and filtered. For each sample, productive Simpson clonality was calculated as the square root of Simpson's diversity index across productive rearrangements. TCRdb holds this immuneACCESS table with in-frame rearrangements only. Some clones are missing; in checked studies, unresolved V genes explain under half, and the rest has no known cause. V and J calls and clone size are given by that table; D and trimming were obtained from the DNA. The sample table lists some 80,000 clones, around three quarters of them with a count of one. The ten biggest clones cover 15% to 20% of the sample.

The sequencing input was peripheral blood. The TCR originated in a woman of 80 years or more with active or convalescent COVID-19. Recombination joined TRBV7-3 with TRBJ1-2; no D gene can be assigned with confidence. The bases are TGTGCCAGCAGCTTAAGTGGAACAGACAACTATGGCTACACCTTC. This codes for CASSLSGTDNYGYTF.